The subject of this entry is one T cell receptor (beta chain). The sample belongs to a study of blood T cell repertoires in COVID-19. Overall study context: Nucleic acid was either cDNA or gDNA, and it came from T cells, B-cell-depleted T cells, or PBMCs.

Germline CDR1 reads SNHLY; CDR2 reads FYNNEI. Trimming stripped 6 bases from V and 7 bases from J, with 13 bases between. This CDR3 contains 13 residues. Produced via immunoSEQ multiplex PCR; TCRdb's table is partial and in-frame only. The sample gives some 350,000 clones, about four fifths of which show up once; 2.5% to 3.5% is in the top ten. The chain joins TRBV2 to TRBJ1-5; unclear D gene. The source is a man in his thirties or forties with active or convalescent COVID-19. The material sequenced was peripheral blood. The CDR3 nucleotides read TGTGCCAGCAGACAATCGGAGGACCAGCCCCAGCATTTT. Its protein is CASRQSEDQPQHF. Supplemented by reference TRBV2 and TRBJ1-5, the full variable domain reads EPEVTQTPSHQVTQMGQEVILRCVPISNHLYFYWYRQILGQKVEFLVSFYNNEISEKSEIFDDQFSVERPDGSNFTLKIRSTKLEDSAMYFCASRQSEDQPQHFGDGTRLSIL.